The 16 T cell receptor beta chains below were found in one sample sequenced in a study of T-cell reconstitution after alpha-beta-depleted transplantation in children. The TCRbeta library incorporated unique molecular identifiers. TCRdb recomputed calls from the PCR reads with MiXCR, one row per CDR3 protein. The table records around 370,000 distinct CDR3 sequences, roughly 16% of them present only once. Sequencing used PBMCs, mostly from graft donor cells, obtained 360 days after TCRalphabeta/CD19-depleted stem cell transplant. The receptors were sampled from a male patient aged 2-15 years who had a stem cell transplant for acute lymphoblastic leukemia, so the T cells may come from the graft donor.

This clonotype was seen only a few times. DNA for the CDR3: TGCAGCGTTGCAGGGGCCGGTGGGACTGAAGCTTTCTTT. Translating gives CSVAGAGGTEAFF. V usage is TRBV29-1 and J usage is TRBJ1-1, with D tentatively TRBD1 (6 bases). Deletions cut 4 bases from V and 5 bases from J, with 14 bases between. This CDR3 is built from 13 residues. From germline, CDR1 is SQVTM and CDR2 ANQGSEA.

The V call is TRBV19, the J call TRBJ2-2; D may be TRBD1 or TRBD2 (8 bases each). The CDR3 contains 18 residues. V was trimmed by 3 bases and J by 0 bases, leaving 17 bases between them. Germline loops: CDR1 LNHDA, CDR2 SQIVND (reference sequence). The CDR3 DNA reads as TGTGCCAGTAGTATCCCCGGACAGGGACTAGCGAACACCGGGGAGCTGTTTTTT. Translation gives CASSIPGQGLANTGELFF.

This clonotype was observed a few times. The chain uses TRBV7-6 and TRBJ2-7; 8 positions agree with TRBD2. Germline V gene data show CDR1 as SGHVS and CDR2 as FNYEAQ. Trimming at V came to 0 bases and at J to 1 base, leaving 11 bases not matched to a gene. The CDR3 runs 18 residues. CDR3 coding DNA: TGTGCCAGCAGCTTAGCGCACGCGGGACTAGGTAGATCCTACGAGCAGTACTTC. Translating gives CASSLAHAGLGRSYEQYF.

The CDR3 nucleotides are TGTGCTAGTGGTTGGACTAGCGGGAGTCCATACAATGAGCAGTTCTTC. This translates into CASGWTSGSPYNEQFF. The J gene is TRBJ2-1, the V gene TRBV12-5, with 13 bases aligning to TRBD2. This CDR3 region has 16 residues. With 4 bases clipped from V and 4 bases from J, the junction kept 4 bases outside the gene matches. Germline V gives CDR1 LGHNT, CDR2 FRNRAP.

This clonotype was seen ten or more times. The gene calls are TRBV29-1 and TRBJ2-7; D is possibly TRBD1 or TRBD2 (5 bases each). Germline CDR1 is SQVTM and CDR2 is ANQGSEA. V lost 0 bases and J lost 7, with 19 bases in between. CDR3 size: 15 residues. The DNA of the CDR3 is TGCAGCGTTGAAGAACGGGGCAGGTCTCCCTGGGAGCAGTACTTC. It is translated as CSVEERGRSPWEQYF.

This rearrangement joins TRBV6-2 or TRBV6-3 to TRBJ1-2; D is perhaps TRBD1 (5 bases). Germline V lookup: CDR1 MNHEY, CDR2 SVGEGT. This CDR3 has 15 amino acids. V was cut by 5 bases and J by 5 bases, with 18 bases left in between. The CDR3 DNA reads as TGTGCCAGCAGTCTCCGGATTACAGCAGGGTATGGCTACACCTTC. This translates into CASSLRITAGYGYTF.

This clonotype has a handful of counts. This CDR3 is CASSPGQGPLNEQFF. The CDR3, as DNA: TGTGCCAGCTCACCAGGTCAGGGGCCCCTCAATGAGCAGTTCTTC. The genes are TRBV18 and TRBJ2-1, with D possibly TRBD1 on 6 matching bases. Between the trimmed V and J ends, which lost 2 bases and 6 bases, there was a span of 14 bases. Germline V gene data show CDR1 as KGHSH and CDR2 as LQKENI. The CDR3 has 15 amino acids.

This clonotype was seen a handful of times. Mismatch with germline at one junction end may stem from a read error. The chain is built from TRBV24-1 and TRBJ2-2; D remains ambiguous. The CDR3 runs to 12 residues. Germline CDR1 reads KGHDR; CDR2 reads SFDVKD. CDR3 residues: CAASGETGELFF. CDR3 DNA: TGTGCCGCCAGTGGAGAGACCGGGGAGCTGTTTTTT.

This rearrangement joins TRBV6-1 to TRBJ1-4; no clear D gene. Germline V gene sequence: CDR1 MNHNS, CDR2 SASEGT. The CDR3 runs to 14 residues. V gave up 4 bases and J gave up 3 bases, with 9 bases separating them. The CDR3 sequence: CASSGVGANEKLFF. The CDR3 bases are TGTGCCAGCAGTGGGGTTGGGGCTAATGAAAAACTGTTTTTT.

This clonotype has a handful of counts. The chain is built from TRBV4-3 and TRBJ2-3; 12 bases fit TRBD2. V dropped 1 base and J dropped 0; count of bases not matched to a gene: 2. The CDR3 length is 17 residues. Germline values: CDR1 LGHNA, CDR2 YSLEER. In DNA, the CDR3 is TGCGCCAGCAGCCAAGGTACTAGCGGGAGGAGCACAGATACGCAGTATTTT. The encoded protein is CASSQGTSGRSTDTQYF.

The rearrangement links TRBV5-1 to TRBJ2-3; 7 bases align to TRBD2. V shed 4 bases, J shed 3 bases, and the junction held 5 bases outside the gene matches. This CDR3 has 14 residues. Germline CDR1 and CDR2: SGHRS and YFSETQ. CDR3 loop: CASSEPGGTDTQYF. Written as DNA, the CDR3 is TGCGCCAGCAGCGAGCCGGGAGGTACAGATACGCAGTATTTT.

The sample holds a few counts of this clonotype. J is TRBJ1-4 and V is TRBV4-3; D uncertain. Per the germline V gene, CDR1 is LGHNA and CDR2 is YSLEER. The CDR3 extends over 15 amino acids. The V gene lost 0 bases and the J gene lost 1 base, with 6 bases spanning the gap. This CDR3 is CASSQERITNEKLFF. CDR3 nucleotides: TGCGCCAGCAGCCAAGAGAGGATAACTAATGAAAAACTGTTTTTT.

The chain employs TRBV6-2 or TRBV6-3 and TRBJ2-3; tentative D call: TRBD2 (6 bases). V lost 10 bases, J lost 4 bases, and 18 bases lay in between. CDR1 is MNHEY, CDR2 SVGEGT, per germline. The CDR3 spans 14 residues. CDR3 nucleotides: TGTGCCACCCTCCTGGACTATTTGGCAGATACGCAGTATTTT. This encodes CATLLDYLADTQYF.

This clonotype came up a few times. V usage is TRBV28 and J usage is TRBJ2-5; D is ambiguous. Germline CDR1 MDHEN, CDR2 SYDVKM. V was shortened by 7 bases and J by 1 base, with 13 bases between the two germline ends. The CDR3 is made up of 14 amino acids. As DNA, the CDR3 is TGTGCCAGCATTAGGGCACCAGGCCAAGAGACCCAGTACTTC. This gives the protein CASIRAPGQETQYF.

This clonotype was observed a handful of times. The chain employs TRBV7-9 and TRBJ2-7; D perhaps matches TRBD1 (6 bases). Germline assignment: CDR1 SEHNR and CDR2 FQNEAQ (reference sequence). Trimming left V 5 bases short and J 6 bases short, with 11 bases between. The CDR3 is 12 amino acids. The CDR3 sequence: CASSHGQFEQYF. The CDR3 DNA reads TGTGCCAGCAGCCATGGACAGTTCGAGCAGTACTTC.

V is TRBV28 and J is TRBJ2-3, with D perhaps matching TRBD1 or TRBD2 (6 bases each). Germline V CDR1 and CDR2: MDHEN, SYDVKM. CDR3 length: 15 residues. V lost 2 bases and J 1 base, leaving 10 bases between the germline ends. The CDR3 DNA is TGTGCCAGCAGTTTACGGGGGCGCGGCACAGATACGCAGTATTTT. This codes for CASSLRGRGTDTQYF.